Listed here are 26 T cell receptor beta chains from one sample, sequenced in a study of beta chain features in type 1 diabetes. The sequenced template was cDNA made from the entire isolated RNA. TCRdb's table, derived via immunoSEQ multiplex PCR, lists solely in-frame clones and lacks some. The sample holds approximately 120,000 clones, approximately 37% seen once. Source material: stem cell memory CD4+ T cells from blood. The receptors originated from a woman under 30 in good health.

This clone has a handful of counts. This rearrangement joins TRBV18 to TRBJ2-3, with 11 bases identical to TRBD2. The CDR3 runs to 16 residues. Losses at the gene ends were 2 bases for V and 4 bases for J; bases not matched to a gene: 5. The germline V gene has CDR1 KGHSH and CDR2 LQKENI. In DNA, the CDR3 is TGTGCCAGCTCACCAGGGCTAGCGGGAGGAGCAGATACGCAGTATTTT. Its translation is CASSPGLAGGADTQYF.

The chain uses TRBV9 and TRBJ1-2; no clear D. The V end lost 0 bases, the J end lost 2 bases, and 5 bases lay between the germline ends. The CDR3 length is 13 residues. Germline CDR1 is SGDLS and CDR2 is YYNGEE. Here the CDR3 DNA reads TGTGCCAGCAGCGTAGATTTAAACTATGGCTACACCTTC. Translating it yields CASSVDLNYGYTF.

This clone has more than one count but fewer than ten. This CDR3 is CASSPKISGTSGRAYEQYF. The CDR3 nucleotides read TGTGCCAGCTCACCAAAGATTTCCGGGACTAGCGGGAGGGCGTACGAGCAGTACTTC. This chain uses TRBV18 with TRBJ2-7; TRBD2 aligns across 16 bases. The CDR3 has 19 residues. Trimming took 2 bases from V and 4 from J; bases not matched to a gene: 11. CDR1 is KGHSH and CDR2 is LQKENI in the germline V gene.

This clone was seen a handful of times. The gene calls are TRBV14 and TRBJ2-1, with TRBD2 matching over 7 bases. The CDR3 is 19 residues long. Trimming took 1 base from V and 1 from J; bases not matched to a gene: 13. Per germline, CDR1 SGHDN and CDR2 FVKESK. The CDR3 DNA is TGTGCCAGCAGCCAAGCCTCAAGCGGGATAGAAAGTTCCTACAATGAGCAGTTCTTC. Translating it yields CASSQASSGIESSYNEQFF.

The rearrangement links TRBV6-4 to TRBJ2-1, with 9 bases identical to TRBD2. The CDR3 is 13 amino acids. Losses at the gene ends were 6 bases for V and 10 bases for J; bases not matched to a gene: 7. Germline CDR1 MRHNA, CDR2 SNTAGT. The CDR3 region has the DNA TGTGCCAGCAGCGTTACCCTAGCGGGAGAGCAGTTCTTC. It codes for CASSVTLAGEQFF.

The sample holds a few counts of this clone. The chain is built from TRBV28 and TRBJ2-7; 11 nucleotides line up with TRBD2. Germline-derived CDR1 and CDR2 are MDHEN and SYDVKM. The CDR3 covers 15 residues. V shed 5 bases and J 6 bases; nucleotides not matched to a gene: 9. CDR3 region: CASSPPTSGRGEQYF. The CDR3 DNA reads TGTGCCAGCAGTCCCCCAACTAGCGGGAGAGGCGAGCAGTACTTC.

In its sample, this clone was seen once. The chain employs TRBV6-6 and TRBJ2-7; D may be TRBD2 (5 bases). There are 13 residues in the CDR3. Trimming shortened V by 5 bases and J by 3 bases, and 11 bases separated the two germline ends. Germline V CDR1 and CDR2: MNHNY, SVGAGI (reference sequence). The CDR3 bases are TGTGCCAGCAGTGCCCGGGATCTCTACGAGCAGTACTTC. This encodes CASSARDLYEQYF.

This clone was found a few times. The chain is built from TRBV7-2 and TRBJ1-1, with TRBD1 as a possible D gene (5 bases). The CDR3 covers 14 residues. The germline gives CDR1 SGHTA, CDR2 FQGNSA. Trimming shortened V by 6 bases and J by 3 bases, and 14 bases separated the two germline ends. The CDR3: CASRSPGVDTEAFF. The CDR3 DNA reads TGTGCCAGCAGGAGCCCGGGGGTTGACACTGAAGCTTTCTTT.

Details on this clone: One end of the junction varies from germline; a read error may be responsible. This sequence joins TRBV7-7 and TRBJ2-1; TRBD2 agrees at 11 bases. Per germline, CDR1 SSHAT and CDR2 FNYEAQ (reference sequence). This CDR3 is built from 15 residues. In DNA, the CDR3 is TGTGCTAGCAGCCCGGGGACTAGCGGTTTCAATGAGCAGTTCTTC. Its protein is CASSPGTSGFNEQFF.

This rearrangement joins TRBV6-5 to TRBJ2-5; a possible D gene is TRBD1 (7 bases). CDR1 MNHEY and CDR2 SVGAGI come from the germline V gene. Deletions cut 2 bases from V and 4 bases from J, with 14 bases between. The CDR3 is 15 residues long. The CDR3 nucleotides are TGTGCCAGCAGTTACACCCGACAGGGAGGAGAGACCCAGTACTTC. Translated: CASSYTRQGGETQYF.

CDR3 sequence: CSDPGASNQPQHF. CDR3 in DNA: TGCAGCGACCCAGGGGCGAGCAATCAGCCCCAGCATTTT. The rearrangement links TRBV29-1 to TRBJ1-5; TRBD1 is a possible D gene (6 bases). Looked up from germline, CDR1 is SQVTM and CDR2 is ANQGSEA. The V end was cut by 7 bases, the J end by 1 base, with 11 bases between. The CDR3 consists of 13 residues.

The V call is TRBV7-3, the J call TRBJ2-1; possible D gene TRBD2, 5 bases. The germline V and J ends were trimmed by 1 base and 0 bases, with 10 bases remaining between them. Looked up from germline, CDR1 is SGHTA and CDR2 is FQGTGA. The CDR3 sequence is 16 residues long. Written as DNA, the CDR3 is TGTGCCAGCAGCTTAAATCCCGGGATCTCCTACAATGAGCAGTTCTTC. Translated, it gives CASSLNPGISYNEQFF.

CDR3 in amino acids: CASSLAGSEQYF. CDR3 in DNA: TGCGCCAGCAGCTTGGCCGGGTCCGAGCAGTACTTC. This chain joins TRBV5-1 and TRBJ2-7; D gene uncertain. This CDR3 has 12 amino acids. Germline values: CDR1 SGHRS, CDR2 YFSETQ. Trimming took 0 bases from V and 6 from J, leaving 7 bases between them.

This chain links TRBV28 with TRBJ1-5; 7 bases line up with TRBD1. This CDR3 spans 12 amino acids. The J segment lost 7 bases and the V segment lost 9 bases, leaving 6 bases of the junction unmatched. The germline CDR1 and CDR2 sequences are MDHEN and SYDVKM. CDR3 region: CASLTGYQPQHF. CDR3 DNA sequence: TGTGCCAGTTTGACAGGGTACCAGCCCCAGCATTTT.

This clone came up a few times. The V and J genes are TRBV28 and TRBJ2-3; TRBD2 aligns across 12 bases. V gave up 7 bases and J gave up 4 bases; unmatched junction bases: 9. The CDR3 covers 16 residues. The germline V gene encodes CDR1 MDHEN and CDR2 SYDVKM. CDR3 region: CASKPWLAGGPDTQYF. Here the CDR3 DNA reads TGTGCCAGCAAGCCCTGGCTAGCGGGAGGGCCAGATACGCAGTATTTT.

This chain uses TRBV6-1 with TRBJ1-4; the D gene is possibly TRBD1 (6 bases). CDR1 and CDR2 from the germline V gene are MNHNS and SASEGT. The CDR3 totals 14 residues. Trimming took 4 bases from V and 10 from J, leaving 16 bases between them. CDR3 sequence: CASSGQVIRGKLFF. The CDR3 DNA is TGTGCCAGCAGTGGACAGGTGATAAGGGGAAAACTGTTTTTT.

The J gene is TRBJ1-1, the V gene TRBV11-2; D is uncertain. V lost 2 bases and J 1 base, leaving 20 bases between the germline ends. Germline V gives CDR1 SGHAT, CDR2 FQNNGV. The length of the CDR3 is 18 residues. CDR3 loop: CASSLYRVQIAGNTEAFF. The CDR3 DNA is TGTGCCAGCAGCTTATATAGGGTTCAAATAGCGGGGAACACTGAAGCTTTCTTT.

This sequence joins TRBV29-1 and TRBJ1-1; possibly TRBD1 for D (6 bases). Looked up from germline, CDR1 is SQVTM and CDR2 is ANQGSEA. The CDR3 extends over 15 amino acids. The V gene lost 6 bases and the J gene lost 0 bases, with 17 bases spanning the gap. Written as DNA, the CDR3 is TGCAGCGTGCTACAGGGTAGGGGGATGAACACTGAAGCTTTCTTT. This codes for CSVLQGRGMNTEAFF.

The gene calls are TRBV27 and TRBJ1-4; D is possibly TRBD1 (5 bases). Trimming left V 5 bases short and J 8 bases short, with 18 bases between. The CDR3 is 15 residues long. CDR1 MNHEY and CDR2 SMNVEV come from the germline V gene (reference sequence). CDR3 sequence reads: CASSLELRRGEKLFF. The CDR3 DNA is TGTGCCAGCAGTCTGGAATTGAGGCGGGGCGAAAAACTGTTTTTT.

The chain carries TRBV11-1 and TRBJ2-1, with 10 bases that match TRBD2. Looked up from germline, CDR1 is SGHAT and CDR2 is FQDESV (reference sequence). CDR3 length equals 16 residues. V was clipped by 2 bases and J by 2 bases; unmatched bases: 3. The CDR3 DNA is TGTGCCAGCAGCTTATCCCTAGCGGGGGCCTACAATGAGCAGTTCTTC. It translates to CASSLSLAGAYNEQFF.

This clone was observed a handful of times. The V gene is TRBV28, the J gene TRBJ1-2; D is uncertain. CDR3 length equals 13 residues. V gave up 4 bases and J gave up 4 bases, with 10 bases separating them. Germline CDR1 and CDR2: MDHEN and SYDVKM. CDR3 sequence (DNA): TGTGCCAGCAGTTCAGGCACACGCTATGGCTACACCTTC. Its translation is CASSSGTRYGYTF.

The CDR3 DNA reads TGTGCCACCAGCAGTTACAGGGGGACTGAAGCTTTCTTT. It specifies CATSSYRGTEAFF. The rearrangement links TRBV15 to TRBJ1-1; the match to TRBD1 covers 8 bases. J was trimmed by 5 bases and V by 3 bases; bases with no gene match: 2. Germline-derived CDR1 and CDR2 are LNHNV and YYDKDF (reference sequence). The CDR3 totals 13 residues.

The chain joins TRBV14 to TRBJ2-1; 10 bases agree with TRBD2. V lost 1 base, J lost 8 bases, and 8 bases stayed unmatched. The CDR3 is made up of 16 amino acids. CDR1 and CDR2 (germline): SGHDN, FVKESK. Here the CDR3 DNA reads TGTGCCAGCAGCCAAGTCCCACTAGCGGGAATCGATGAGCAGTTCTTC. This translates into CASSQVPLAGIDEQFF.

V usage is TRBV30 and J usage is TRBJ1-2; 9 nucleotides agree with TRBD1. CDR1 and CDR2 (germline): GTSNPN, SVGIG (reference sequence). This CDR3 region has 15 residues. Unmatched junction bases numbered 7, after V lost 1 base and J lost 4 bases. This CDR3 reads CAWSDPGQGPYGYTF. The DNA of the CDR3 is TGTGCCTGGAGTGATCCGGGACAGGGCCCCTATGGCTACACCTTC.

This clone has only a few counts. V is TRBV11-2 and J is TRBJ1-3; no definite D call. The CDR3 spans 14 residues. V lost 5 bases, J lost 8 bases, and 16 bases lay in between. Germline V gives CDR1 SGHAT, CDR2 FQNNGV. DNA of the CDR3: TGTGCCAGCAGCCCCCTAGACTCTGCGGACACCATATATTTT. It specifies CASSPLDSADTIYF.

The CDR3 region has the DNA TGTGCCAGTAGTATTGCTCACAGGGCAAGGGAGACCCAGTACTTC. This codes for CASSIAHRARETQYF. This chain links TRBV19 with TRBJ2-5; D might be TRBD1 (6 bases). Deletions cut 3 bases from V and 5 bases from J, with 16 bases between. CDR1 LNHDA and CDR2 SQIVND come from the germline V gene (reference sequence). The length of the CDR3 is 15 residues. The full variable domain, rest sourced from reference TRBV19 and TRBJ2-5, is DGGITQSPKYLFRKEGQNVTLSCEQNLNHDAMYWYRQDPGQGLRLIYYSQIVNDFQKGDIAEGYSVSREKKESFPLTVTSAQKNPTAFYLCASSIAHRARETQYFGPGTRLLVL.